This T cell receptor (beta chain) was sequenced for a study of metastatic and nonmetastatic thyroid tumors. Study as a whole: From malignant and benign thyroid patients, repertoires in blood and in tumor or nodule tissue were compared.

Thyroid surgery had not been preceded by any treatment in any patient. CDR1 and CDR2 (germline): DFQATT, SNEGSKA (reference sequence). Trimming took 1 base from V and 11 from J; bases not matched to a gene: 14. This CDR3 has 15 amino acids. Overall study findings and caveats: The reported finding was significantly higher TCR beta diversity in malignant thyroid tumors relative to benign nodules, in blood and tumor.

This clone was seen many times. What it binds is unknown. A much larger clone differs from this one at a single base, so this may be a read error. Per the study methods: Across clinicopathological groups, CDR3 differences served as the basis for building a distant-metastasis classifier for papillary thyroid cancer. Using MiXCR, TCRdb reanalyzed the PCR reads. The authors' filters were not applied to this entry. The table records tens of thousands of clones, around 20% of them present only once. The origin of this receptor is a male donor with papillary thyroid cancer or a benign thyroid nodule (not recorded which). Some clones in this sample may be carry-over from other donors' samples. V gene TRBV20-1 combines with J gene TRBJ2-1, with 7 bases aligning to TRBD2. The sample was blood. The CDR3 loop reads CSARGGSGFDNKQFF. The DNA of the CDR3 is TGCAGTGCTAGAGGGGGTAGCGGGTTTGATAATAAGCAGTTCTTC.